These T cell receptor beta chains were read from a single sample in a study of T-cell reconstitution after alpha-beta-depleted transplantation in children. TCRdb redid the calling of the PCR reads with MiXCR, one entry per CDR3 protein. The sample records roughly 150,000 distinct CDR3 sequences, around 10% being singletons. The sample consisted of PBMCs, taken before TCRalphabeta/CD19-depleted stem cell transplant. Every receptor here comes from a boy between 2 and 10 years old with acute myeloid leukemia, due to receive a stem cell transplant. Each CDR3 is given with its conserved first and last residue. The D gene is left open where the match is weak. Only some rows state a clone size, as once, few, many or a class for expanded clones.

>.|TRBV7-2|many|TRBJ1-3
TGTGCCAGCAGTTCTTCAGGGTCGGGGAACACCATATATTTT
CASSSSGSGNTIYF
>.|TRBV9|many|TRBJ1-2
TGTGCCAGCAGCGTAGTAGAGGGGTATGGCTACACCTTC
CASSVVEGYGYTF
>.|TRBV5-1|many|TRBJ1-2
TGCGCCAGCAGGACAGGAGCTAACTATGGCTACACCTTC
CASRTGANYGYTF
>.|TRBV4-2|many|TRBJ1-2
TGTGCCAGCAGCGGAGGCGGAGGGAATGGCTACACCTTC
CASSGGGGNGYTF
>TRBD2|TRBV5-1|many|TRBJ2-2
TGCGCCAGCAGCGAGCGGGAGCCTAACACCGGGGAGCTGTTTTTT
CASSEREPNTGELFF
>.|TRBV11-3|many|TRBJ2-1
TGTGCCAGCAGCTTAGGGGGGGGCAGCCGAAACAATGAGCAGTTCTTC
CASSLGGGSRNNEQFF
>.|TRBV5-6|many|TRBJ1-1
TGTGCCAGCAGCGGCGGGGGATCTTGGAAACAGGGTGCTCCGTTT
CASSGGGSWKQGAPF
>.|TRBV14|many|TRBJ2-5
TGTGCCAGCAGCCAAGTAGGGTTGGAGACCCAGTACTTC
CASSQVGLETQYF
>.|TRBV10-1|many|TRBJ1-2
TGCGCCAGCAGTGAGTCGACGGCAACCCCTTTCGTTAGCTACACCTTC
CASSESTATPFVSYTF
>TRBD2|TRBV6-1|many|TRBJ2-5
TGTGCCAGCAGACGCGGGGGGGCCCAAGAGACCCAGTACTTC
CASRRGGAQETQYF
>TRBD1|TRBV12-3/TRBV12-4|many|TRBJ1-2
TGTGCCAGCAGTTTTTGGACTCAACAGGGGGATGGCTACACCTTC
CASSFWTQQGDGYTF
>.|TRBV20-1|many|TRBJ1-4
TGCAGTGCTAGAAACACAGGGTTAAGGGAAAAACTGTTTTTT
CSARNTGLREKLFF
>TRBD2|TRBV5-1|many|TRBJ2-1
TGCGCCAGCAGCTTGGATGGCGGGAGCGCCTACAATGAGCAGTTCTTC
CASSLDGGSAYNEQFF
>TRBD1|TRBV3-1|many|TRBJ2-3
TGTGCCAGCAGCCCGAGACAGGGCGGCACAGATACGCAGTATTTT
CASSPRQGGTDTQYF
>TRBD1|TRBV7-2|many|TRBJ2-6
TGTGCCAGCAGATCTAACAGGGGGACCAACGTCCTGACTTTC
CASRSNRGTNVLTF
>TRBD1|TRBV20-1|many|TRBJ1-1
TGCAGTGCTAACGAAAACAGGGGGAAAGACACTGAAGCTTTCTTT
CSANENRGKDTEAFF
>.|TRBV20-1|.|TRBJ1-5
TGCAGTGCTAGTATACCAGGGGACGTAATGGGCAATCAGCCCCAGCATTTT
CSASIPGDVMGNQPQHF
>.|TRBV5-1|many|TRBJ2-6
TGCGCCAGCAGCTTGTTGGGTGCTGGGGCCAACGTCCTGACTTTC
CASSLLGAGANVLTF
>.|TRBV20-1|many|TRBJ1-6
TGCAGTGCTAAAAGACAGAATTCACCCCTCCACTTT
CSAKRQNSPLHF
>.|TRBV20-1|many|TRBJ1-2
TGCAGTGCTAGAGATCCGTCGGGGGAAGGCTATGGCTACACCTTC
CSARDPSGEGYGYTF
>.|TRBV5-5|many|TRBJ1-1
TGTGCCAGCAGCTCGGAGACGGATGAAGCTTTCTTT
CASSSETDEAFF
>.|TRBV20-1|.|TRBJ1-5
TGCAGTGCTAGAGGTGGCTCCAATCAGCCCCAGCATTTT
CSARGGSNQPQHF
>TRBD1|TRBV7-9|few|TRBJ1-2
TGTGCCAGCAGCTCCACCGCGGGGACAGGGTCTAACTATGGCTACACCTTC
CASSSTAGTGSNYGYTF
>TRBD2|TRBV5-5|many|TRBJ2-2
TGTGCCAGCAGCCTGTCCGGGACTACCACCGGGGAGCTGTTTTTT
CASSLSGTTTGELFF
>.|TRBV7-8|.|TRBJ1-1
TGTGCCAGCAGCTTTTCGAGGGTCAGACCGCGCACTGAAGCTTTCTTT
CASSFSRVRPRTEAFF
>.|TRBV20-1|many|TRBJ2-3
TGCAGTGCTAGACCCCTAGAGGCGGCAGATACGCAGTATTTT
CSARPLEAADTQYF
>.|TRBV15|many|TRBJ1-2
TGTGCCACCAGCAGTGGGGGGTATGGCTACACCTTC
CATSSGGYGYTF
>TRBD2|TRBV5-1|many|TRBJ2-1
TGCGCCACCGAACCGGGACTAGCGGGGAACAATGAGCAGTTCTTC
CATEPGLAGNNEQFF
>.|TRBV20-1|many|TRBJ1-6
TGCAGTGCCCGCCCCAGGGGAAATTCACCCCTCCACTTT
CSARPRGNSPLHF
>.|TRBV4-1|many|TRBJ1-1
TGCGCCAGCAGCCAAGATGGACCCATGAACACTGAAGCTTTCTTT
CASSQDGPMNTEAFF
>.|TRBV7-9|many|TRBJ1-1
TGTGCCAGCAGCCTCACAGGGATCCCTGAAGCTTTCTTT
CASSLTGIPEAFF
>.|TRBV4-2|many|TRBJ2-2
TGTGCCAGCAGCCCCCCGGGGGTCGAGTTCGGGGAGCTGTTTTTT
CASSPPGVEFGELFF
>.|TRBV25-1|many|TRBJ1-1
TGTGCCAGCGGAACAATTAGAGTCGAAGCTTTCTTT
CASGTIRVEAFF
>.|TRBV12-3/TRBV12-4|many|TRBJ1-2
TGTGCCAGCAGTTTCAGGGAATTCTATGGCTACACCTTC
CASSFREFYGYTF
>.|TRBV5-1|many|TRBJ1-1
TGCGCCAGCAGCGCGCTTGGGGGTGACATGAACACTGAAGCTTTCTTT
CASSALGGDMNTEAFF
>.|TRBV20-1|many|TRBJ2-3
TGCAGTGCTAGAGATCTTAACAGGCCCCGGGGTACGCAGTATTTT
CSARDLNRPRGTQYF
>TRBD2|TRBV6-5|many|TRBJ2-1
TGTGCCAGCAGTTACGTGACTAGCGGAAACAATGAGCAGTTCTTC
CASSYVTSGNNEQFF
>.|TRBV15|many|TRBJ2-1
TGTGCCACCAGCAGAGATCGGAGGGGGAGGGCCGATGAGCAGTTCTTC
CATSRDRRGRADEQFF
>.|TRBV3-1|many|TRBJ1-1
TGTGCCAGCAGCCAAAATCGACAGCCCCCCTTTGAAGCTTTCTTT
CASSQNRQPPFEAFF
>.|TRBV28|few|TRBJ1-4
TGTGCCAGCAGTTCCAAAGGACAGTTAGGGGATGAAAAACTGTTTTTT
CASSSKGQLGDEKLFF
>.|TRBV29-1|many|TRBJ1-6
TGCAGCAAAGGGGGGAATTCACCCCTCCACTTT
CSKGGNSPLHF
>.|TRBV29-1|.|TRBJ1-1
TGCAGCGTTGAATCCCCGGGTGAAGCTTTCTTT
CSVESPGEAFF
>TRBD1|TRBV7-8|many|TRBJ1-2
TGTGCCAGCAGCTTAAGAGTACAGGGGCAAGGCTACACCTTC
CASSLRVQGQGYTF
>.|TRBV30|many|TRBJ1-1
TGTGCCTGGAGCGAAATGTGGGCTGAAGCTTTCTTT
CAWSEMWAEAFF
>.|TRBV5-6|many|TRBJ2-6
TGTGCCAGCAGCGACCGGGGCAGACCAATCTCTGGGGCCAACGTCCTGACTTTC
CASSDRGRPISGANVLTF
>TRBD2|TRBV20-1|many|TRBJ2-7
TGCAGTGCCGTAGCGGGAGGCCTCTACGAGCAGTACTTC
CSAVAGGLYEQYF
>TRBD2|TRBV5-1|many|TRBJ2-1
TGCGCCAGCAGCCCCGGGACTAGCGGGCTCAATGAGCAGTTCTTC
CASSPGTSGLNEQFF
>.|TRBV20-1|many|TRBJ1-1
TGCAGTGCTAGAGATAGTAACCAGCTTGAAGCTTTCTTT
CSARDSNQLEAFF